These 15 T cell receptor beta chains came from one sample sequenced in a study of blood T cell repertoires in COVID-19. Profiled with immunoSEQ multiplex PCR; TCRdb holds only in-frame clones, not every one. This table has 250,000 or so clones, around four fifths appearing once. The sequenced sample was peripheral blood. All receptors come from a woman aged 55-69 years with active or convalescent COVID-19.

This chain uses TRBV3-1 (or the pseudogene TRBV3-2) with TRBJ1-2; D gene uncertain. CDR1 is LGHDT and CDR2 is YNNKEL in the germline V gene (reference sequence). V was shortened by 4 bases and J by 6 bases, with 12 bases between the two germline ends. CDR3 length equals 13 residues. The CDR3: CASSRDGRDGYTF. The DNA of the CDR3 is TGTGCCAGCAGCCGAGACGGTCGGGATGGCTACACCTTC.

J is TRBJ1-5 and V is TRBV2; tentatively, D is TRBD1 (6 bases). The germline V gene encodes CDR1 SNHLY and CDR2 FYNNEI. The CDR3 loop spans 14 amino acids. V lost 2 bases, J lost 7 bases, and 12 bases lay in between. CDR3 sequence: CASSERGGGQPQHF. The CDR3 DNA reads as TGTGCCAGCAGTGAACGAGGGGGAGGGCAGCCCCAGCATTTT.

The chain is built from TRBV25-1 and TRBJ1-1, with a tentative D call TRBD1 (6 bases). Germline CDR1 MGHDK, CDR2 SYGVNS. The CDR3 is made up of 15 amino acids. Trimming took off 3 bases at V and 4 bases at J, with 15 bases between the two ends. The CDR3 loop reads CASSDYREGSTEAFF. The CDR3 DNA sequence: TGTGCCAGCAGTGACTACAGGGAGGGGAGCACTGAAGCTTTCTTT.

J is TRBJ2-2 and V is TRBV7-9; TRBD2 matches at 8 bases. Germline values: CDR1 SEHNR, CDR2 FQNEAQ (reference sequence). This CDR3 has 15 amino acids. With 4 bases clipped from V and 3 bases from J, the junction kept 4 bases outside the gene matches. The CDR3 loop reads CASSSQREYTGELFF. Written as DNA, the CDR3 is TGTGCCAGCAGCTCCCAGCGGGAGTACACCGGGGAGCTGTTTTTT.

The chain joins TRBV18 to TRBJ2-5; D is possibly TRBD1 (5 bases). In germline, CDR1 is KGHSH, CDR2 LQKENI. The CDR3 contains 13 residues. Trimming took off 3 bases at V and 3 bases at J, with 8 bases between the two ends. This chain's CDR3 is CASSPLREETQYF. DNA for the CDR3: TGTGCCAGCTCACCGCTCAGGGAAGAGACCCAGTACTTC.

The gene calls are TRBV9 and TRBJ2-1; possible D gene TRBD2, 5 bases. Trimming removed 3 bases at V and 0 bases at J, with 10 bases between. The CDR3 has 15 residues. Germline CDR1 reads SGDLS; CDR2 reads YYNGEE. The CDR3 spells CASSASGSSYNEQFF. The CDR3, as DNA: TGTGCCAGCAGCGCCAGCGGCAGCTCCTACAATGAGCAGTTCTTC.

The chain recombines TRBV18 with TRBJ2-3; 8 bases match TRBD2. J was trimmed by 2 bases and V by 3 bases; bases with no gene match: 7. Per the germline V gene, CDR1 is KGHSH and CDR2 is LQKENI. The CDR3 is 16 residues long. CDR3 nucleotide sequence: TGTGCCAGCTCACCTAGCGGGAATCCCTCCACAGATACGCAGTATTTT. Residues: CASSPSGNPSTDTQYF.

J is TRBJ1-1 and V is TRBV4-1, with D possibly matching TRBD1 (5 bases). V dropped 6 bases and J dropped 3 bases, with 17 bases sitting between them. CDR3 length: 15 amino acids. CDR1 is MGHRA and CDR2 is YSYEKL in the germline V gene. In nucleotides, the CDR3 is TGCGCCAGCAGGCCCGACAGCCGGTATGACACTGAAGCTTTCTTT. Translating it yields CASRPDSRYDTEAFF.

The rearrangement joins TRBV11-2 to TRBJ1-2, with 7 positions matching TRBD1. V shed 4 bases, J shed 3 bases, and the junction held 2 bases outside the gene matches. Germline values: CDR1 SGHAT, CDR2 FQNNGV. This CDR3 contains 13 residues. In DNA, the CDR3 is TGTGCCAGCAGCTCGCAGGGGGACTATGGCTACACCTTC. It encodes CASSSQGDYGYTF.

The V call is TRBV25-1, the J call TRBJ1-4; D possibly corresponds to TRBD1 (6 bases). CDR1 and CDR2 (germline): MGHDK, SYGVNS. V shed 7 bases and J shed 8 bases, with 20 bases lying between them. The CDR3 spans 15 residues. CDR3 sequence: CASTQTGLGGEKLFF. The CDR3 DNA sequence: TGTGCCAGCACCCAAACAGGGCTGGGGGGGGAAAAACTGTTTTTT. The whole variable domain, filled in from reference TRBV25-1 and TRBJ1-4, reads EADIYQTPRYLVIGTGKKITLECSQTMGHDKMYWYQQDPGMELHLIHYSYGVNSTEKGDLSSESTVSRIRTEHFPLTLESARPSHTSQYLCASTQTGLGGEKLFFGSGTQLSVL.

This rearrangement joins TRBV2 to TRBJ2-5; 12 bases line up with TRBD2. Germline V gene sequence: CDR1 SNHLY, CDR2 FYNNEI. The CDR3 totals 13 residues. Germline trimming cut 6 bases from V and 5 bases from J; bases unmatched to any gene: 1. DNA for the CDR3: TGTGCCAGCAGCGGACTAGCGGGGGAGACCCAGTACTTC. Encoded protein: CASSGLAGETQYF.

The gene calls are TRBV18 and TRBJ1-1; D is unclear. Looked up from germline, CDR1 is KGHSH and CDR2 is LQKENI. The CDR3 runs 13 residues. Deletions cut 0 bases from V and 8 bases from J, with 10 bases between. Written as DNA, the CDR3 is TGTGCCAGCTCACCACCTCTGGCAACCGAAGCTTTCTTT. This codes for CASSPPLATEAFF.

This chain connects TRBV12-3 or TRBV12-4 to TRBJ1-2, with D perhaps TRBD1 (5 bases). The CDR3 sequence is 13 residues long. Trimming shortened V by 6 bases and J by 8 bases, and 16 bases separated the two germline ends. The CDR3 region has the DNA TGTGCCAGCAGCCCGCAGGGATTGAGAGGCTACACCTTC. This encodes CASSPQGLRGYTF.

The V and J genes are TRBV6-5 and TRBJ1-1; the match to TRBD1 covers 10 bases. Germline V gene lookup returns CDR1 MNHEY and CDR2 SVGAGI. Trimming took 5 bases from V and 11 from J; bases not matched to a gene: 5. CDR3 length: 12 amino acids. CDR3 nucleotides: TGTGCCAGCAGTATGACAGGGGGCAAGGCTTTCTTT. It translates to CASSMTGGKAFF.

This chain links TRBV29-1 with TRBJ1-5; perhaps TRBD1 as D (6 bases). V was shortened by 7 bases and J by 9 bases, with 19 bases between the two germline ends. CDR1 SQVTM and CDR2 ANQGSEA come from the germline V gene. The CDR3 consists of 13 residues. CDR3 loop: CSAGEAGRGPQHF. CDR3 bases: TGCAGCGCAGGGGAGGCGGGACGGGGGCCCCAGCATTTT.